The clone carrying this TCR beta chain was recorded only once. Assay used: immunoSEQ multiplex PCR; TCRdb lists only in-frame clones, some missing. Of over 400,000 clones detected, 90% appear once; the ten largest clones hold 4.3%. The data originate from a study of Ad26.COV2.S vaccination and SARS-CoV-2 variants. Treatment meaning: 15 to 20 received Ad26.COV2.S at low or high dose, single or two shots; about 5 received placebo; per-sample allocation not given. Sampling happened 63 days after the first vaccine or placebo injection. The sequencing here drew on peripheral blood, taken in a trial of Ad26.COV2.S vaccine versus placebo. The sequence derives from a person between 18 and 60 years old who received the Ad26.COV2.S COVID-19 vaccine or a placebo.

The CDR3 reads CASSHGGRNEQFF. The CDR3 coding sequence is TGTGCCAGCAGCCACGGGGGCCGGAATGAGCAGTTCTTC. The chain links TRBV7-9 to TRBJ2-1, with D perhaps given as TRBD1 or TRBD2 (6 bases each). This CDR3 contains 13 residues. Germline V CDR1 and CDR2: SEHNR, FQNEAQ (reference sequence). The V gene lost 5 bases and the J gene lost 7 bases, with 12 bases spanning the gap.